This TCR beta chain was captured in a study of B cell selection in AIRE deficiency. Sorting defined conventional CD4 T cells as CD4+CD127+. Control samples were from healthy, unrelated donors. The CDR3 totals 17 residues. V shed 2 bases and J 8 bases; nucleotides not matched to a gene: 7. The germline V gene has CDR1 ENHRY and CDR2 SYGVKD. This clone was observed once. Assay used: immunoSEQ multiplex PCR; TCRdb lists only in-frame clones, some missing. The data hold approximately 24,000 clones, with about 95% observed a single time. The sequenced sample consisted of CD4+CD127+ conventional T cells sorted from PBMCs. This TCR was sampled from a human donor in good health. The chain recombines TRBV10-3 with TRBJ1-6; 12 positions match TRBD1. CDR3 in DNA: TGTGCCATCAGTGAGACGTCCGGGACAGGGGGCCATTCACCCCTCCACTTT. Encoded protein: CAISETSGTGGHSPLHF.